This TCR beta chain emerged from a study of control samples from healthy donors and cancer patients. V was shortened by 5 bases and J by 5 bases, with 13 bases between the two germline ends. Per the germline V gene, CDR1 is SGHAT and CDR2 is FQNNGV. The length of the CDR3 is 14 residues. Assay used: immunoSEQ multiplex PCR; TCRdb lists only in-frame clones, some missing. This repertoire shows 80,000 or so clones, about 95% found once; its top ten account for 6.2%. The V and J genes are TRBV11-2 and TRBJ2-1; tentative D call: TRBD1 (5 bases). The sequenced material came from blood. The receptor comes from a woman in her thirties or forties in good health. The CDR3, as DNA: TGTGCCAGCAGCCTCCGAAGACAGCACAATGAGCAGTTCTTC. Protein sequence: CASSLRRQHNEQFF.